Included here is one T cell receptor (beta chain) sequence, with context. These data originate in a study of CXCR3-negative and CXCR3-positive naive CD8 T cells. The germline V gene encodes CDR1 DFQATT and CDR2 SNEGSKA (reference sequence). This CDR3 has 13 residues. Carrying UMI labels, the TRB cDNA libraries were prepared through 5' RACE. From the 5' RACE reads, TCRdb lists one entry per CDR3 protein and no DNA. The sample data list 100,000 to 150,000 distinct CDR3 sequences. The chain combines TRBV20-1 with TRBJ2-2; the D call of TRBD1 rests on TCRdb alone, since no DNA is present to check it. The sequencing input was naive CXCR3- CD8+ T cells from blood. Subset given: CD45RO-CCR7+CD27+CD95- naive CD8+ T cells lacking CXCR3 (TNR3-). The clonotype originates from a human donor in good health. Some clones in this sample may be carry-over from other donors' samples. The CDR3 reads CSAWDRDAGELFF.